What follows are 28 T cell receptor beta chains derived from one specimen sequenced in a study of early T cells in non-severe SARS-CoV-2 infection. TCRdb reanalysed the 5' RACE reads using MiXCR and keeps one entry per CDR3 protein. Of 35,000 to 55,000 distinct CDR3 sequences in the sample, under 14% are singletons; the top ten hold just over 20%. Sample: whole blood. The receptors were gathered from an adult who was a healthcare worker with PCR-confirmed SARS-CoV-2 infection or an uninfected control (not recorded which).

CDR3 sequence reads: CASSSGLAKWYF. As DNA, the CDR3 is TGTGCCAGCAGTAGCGGACTAGCGAAGTGGTATTTT. The chain carries TRBV28 and TRBJ2-3; 9 nucleotides agree with TRBD2. Trimming took 5 bases from V and 14 from J; bases not matched to a gene: 8. Germline CDR1 reads MDHEN; CDR2 reads SYDVKM. This CDR3 spans 12 amino acids.

The chain links TRBV20-1 to TRBJ2-3; 8 bases are shared with TRBD2. Germline V gene lookup returns CDR1 DFQATT and CDR2 SNEGSKA (reference sequence). The junction had 12 bases not matched to a gene; V was cut back by 5 bases and J by 5 bases. This CDR3 is 15 amino acids long. The CDR3 bases are TGCAGTGCTCCGCCGTCGCGGGAGGATTTAGATACGCAGTATTTT. Its translation: CSAPPSREDLDTQYF.

This clonotype has at least ten counts. The V gene is TRBV3-1, the J gene TRBJ1-3; no firm D call. CDR1 and CDR2 (germline): LGHDT, YNNKEL (reference sequence). The CDR3 runs 17 residues. Between the trimmed V and J ends, which lost 1 base and 3 bases, there was a span of 16 bases. Written as DNA, the CDR3 is TGTGCCAGCAGCCAAGGGGCCGCGGGCCGTCGTGGAAACACCATATATTTT. Residues: CASSQGAAGRRGNTIYF.

This clonotype showed up many times. The chain joins TRBV24-1 to TRBJ2-1; D is uncertain. Looked up from germline, CDR1 is KGHDR and CDR2 is SFDVKD. Trimming cost V 2 bases and J 6 bases, with 7 bases left between them. CDR3 length equals 13 residues. The CDR3 coding sequence is TGTGCCACCAGTGATTCCGCTATCAATGAGCAGTTCTTC. This encodes CATSDSAINEQFF.

This clonotype was detected only a few times. The chain joins TRBV7-3 to TRBJ2-1; TRBD1 agrees at 11 bases. The CDR3 extends over 14 amino acids. Trimming cost V 5 bases and J 7 bases; bases outside gene matches: 4. Germline V gene data show CDR1 as SGHTA and CDR2 as FQGTGA. CDR3 sequence: CASSMGDRGNEQFF. In DNA form, the CDR3 reads TGTGCCAGCAGCATGGGGGACAGGGGGAATGAGCAGTTCTTC. Using reference TRBV7-3 and TRBJ2-1 for the parts outside the CDR3, the full variable domain is GAGVSQTPSNKVTEKGKYVELRCDPISGHTALYWYRQSLGQGPEFLIYFQGTGAADDSGLPNDRFFAVRPEGSVSTLKIQRTERGDSAVYLCASSMGDRGNEQFFGPGTRLTVL.

This clonotype was observed a handful of times. The rearrangement links TRBV3-1 to TRBJ2-7, with 8 nucleotides matching TRBD2. V dropped 2 bases and J dropped 4; count of bases not matched to a gene: 4. Germline V gives CDR1 LGHDT, CDR2 YNNKEL (reference sequence). This CDR3 region has 14 residues. CDR3 sequence reads: CASSQSSGSYEQYF. The CDR3 nucleotides are TGTGCCAGCAGCCAATCAAGCGGGAGTTACGAGCAGTACTTC.

This clonotype was seen repeatedly, ten times or more. The V and J genes are TRBV11-1 and TRBJ2-5; unclear D gene. This CDR3 is built from 16 residues. Per the germline V gene, CDR1 is SGHAT and CDR2 is FQDESV (reference sequence). Trimming removed 2 bases from V and 0 bases from J, with 13 bases in between. The CDR3 sequence: CASSLMWGPNQETQYF. The CDR3 bases are TGTGCCAGCAGCTTAATGTGGGGTCCCAACCAAGAGACCCAGTACTTC.

The chain uses TRBV15 and TRBJ1-6; D gene ambiguous. The V end was cut by 1 base, the J end by 2 bases, with 6 bases between. CDR1 is LNHNV, CDR2 YYDKDF, per germline (reference sequence). This CDR3 comprises 15 residues. The CDR3 bases are TGTGCCACCAGCAGAGGACGGACCTATAATTCACCCCTCCACTTT. This gives the protein CATSRGRTYNSPLHF.

V gene TRBV27 combines with J gene TRBJ2-5; possibly TRBD2 for D (6 bases). V was trimmed by 3 bases and J by 7 bases, leaving 15 bases between them. This CDR3 has 14 amino acids. CDR1 and CDR2 (germline): MNHEY, SMNVEV (reference sequence). The CDR3 DNA reads as TGTGCCAGCAGTTTCACTAGCACAACGGGGACCCAGTACTTC. Residues: CASSFTSTTGTQYF.

The chain employs TRBV29-1 and TRBJ2-7; 7 bases line up with TRBD2. The J segment lost 6 bases and the V segment lost 0 bases, leaving 5 bases of the junction unmatched. Germline values: CDR1 SQVTM, CDR2 ANQGSEA. This CDR3 is built from 13 residues. CDR3 loop: CSVEEGGYSEQYF. CDR3 in DNA: TGCAGCGTTGAAGAGGGGGGGTATTCCGAGCAGTACTTC.

This clonotype has at least ten counts. DNA of the CDR3: TGTGCCAGCAGTGCCCTACACACTGAAGCTTTCTTT. Its protein is CASSALHTEAFF. This chain uses TRBV2 with TRBJ1-1; D is unclear. This CDR3 is built from 12 residues. Trimming removed 4 bases from V and 3 bases from J, with 6 bases in between. Germline values: CDR1 SNHLY, CDR2 FYNNEI.

This clonotype appeared many times. V usage is TRBV6-4 and J usage is TRBJ2-1; 7 nucleotides line up with TRBD2. V dropped 6 bases and J dropped 10; count of bases not matched to a gene: 9. CDR1 and CDR2 (germline): MRHNA, SNTAGT. The CDR3 runs to 13 residues. DNA for the CDR3: TGTGCCAGCAGCCGGTCGGGGGGACGGGAGCAGTTCTTC. This sequence encodes CASSRSGGREQFF.

The chain couples TRBV20-1 to TRBJ2-7; perhaps TRBD2 as D (6 bases). This CDR3 is built from 13 residues. V lost 6 bases to trimming and J lost 3 bases, with 15 bases between them. Germline CDR1 and CDR2: DFQATT and SNEGSKA (reference sequence). The CDR3 DNA follows: TGCAGTGCGTGGGGAGGCAACAACTACGAGCAGTACTTC. This codes for CSAWGGNNYEQYF.

This clonotype was seen more than once but under ten times. V usage is TRBV30 and J usage is TRBJ2-3; D gene ambiguous. V lost 1 base to trimming and J lost 0 bases, with 8 bases between them. Germline V lookup: CDR1 GTSNPN, CDR2 SVGIG (reference sequence). The CDR3 totals 14 residues. The CDR3: CAWSGSPSTDTQYF. Here the CDR3 DNA reads TGTGCCTGGAGTGGTTCGCCTAGCACAGATACGCAGTATTTT.

This clonotype was seen many times. The V and J genes are TRBV11-2 and TRBJ1-1, with 9 bases fitting TRBD1. V dropped 5 bases and J dropped 5; count of bases not matched to a gene: 3. CDR1 SGHAT and CDR2 FQNNGV come from the germline V gene. The CDR3 contains 13 residues. CDR3 in DNA: TGTGCCAGCAGCGGGACAGGGTTGACTGAAGCTTTCTTT. Amino acid sequence: CASSGTGLTEAFF.

This clonotype was seen more than once but under ten times. V is TRBV4-1 and J is TRBJ2-1; a weak D match, TRBD1 (6 bases). CDR1 is MGHRA, CDR2 YSYEKL, per germline. The CDR3 covers 12 residues. Between the trimmed V and J ends, which lost 1 base and 11 bases, there was a span of 9 bases. The CDR3 is CASSQGGDKQFF. The CDR3 bases are TGCGCCAGCAGCCAAGGTGGGGACAAGCAGTTCTTC.

This clonotype was recorded many times. The gene calls are TRBV7-3 and TRBJ1-1; D gene unclear. Germline CDR1 reads SGHTA; CDR2 reads FQGTGA. This CDR3 spans 13 amino acids. The V end lost 5 bases, the J end lost 1 base, and 8 bases lay between the germline ends. The CDR3 DNA reads as TGTGCCAGCAGCCCGGCGGGGAACACTGAAGCTTTCTTT. It encodes CASSPAGNTEAFF.

This clonotype occurred many times. The chain joins TRBV11-2 to TRBJ2-3, with D perhaps TRBD2 (5 bases). Germline V gene data show CDR1 as SGHAT and CDR2 as FQNNGV. The germline V and J ends were trimmed by 5 bases and 14 bases, with 17 bases remaining between them. This CDR3 has 12 amino acids. The CDR3 coding sequence is TGTGCCAGCAGCATACTAGTCCCGACGGTGTATTTT. Translated, it gives CASSILVPTVYF. The full variable domain, rest sourced from reference TRBV11-2 and TRBJ2-3, is EAGVAQSPRYKIIEKRQSVAFWCNPISGHATLYWYQQILGQGPKLLIQFQNNGVVDDSQLPKDRFSAERLKGVDSTLKIQPAKLEDSAVYLCASSILVPTVYFGPGTRLTVL.

The rearrangement joins TRBV3-1 to TRBJ2-7; maybe TRBD2 (6 bases). This CDR3 comprises 13 residues. Per the germline V gene, CDR1 is LGHDT and CDR2 is YNNKEL (reference sequence). V lost 2 bases and J lost 7, with 12 bases in between. In DNA, the CDR3 is TGTGCCAGCAGCCAACAGGGCCGGGGGGAGCAGTACTTC. Protein: CASSQQGRGEQYF.

This clonotype was recorded at least ten times. This rearrangement joins TRBV20-1 to TRBJ2-2, with D possibly matching TRBD2 (6 bases). V lost 6 bases and J lost 5, with 16 bases in between. CDR3 length equals 14 residues. Per the germline V gene, CDR1 is DFQATT and CDR2 is SNEGSKA (reference sequence). The CDR3 loop reads CSAGRAGATGELFF. The DNA for the CDR3 is TGCAGTGCGGGGAGAGCGGGTGCGACCGGGGAGCTGTTTTTT.

This clonotype was found many times. This chain joins TRBV6-5 and TRBJ1-1, with TRBD1 matching 8 bases. V gave up 6 bases and J gave up 5 bases; unmatched junction bases: 8. The CDR3 sequence is 14 residues long. Germline V gives CDR1 MNHEY, CDR2 SVGAGI. The CDR3, as DNA: TGTGCCAGCAGCCCCAGGGGGCGCGGGACTGAAGCTTTCTTT. It yields the protein CASSPRGRGTEAFF.

The chain combines TRBV12-3 or TRBV12-4 with TRBJ2-2; 11 bases map to TRBD2. Trimming took 2 bases from V and 4 from J; bases not matched to a gene: 6. The CDR3 spans 17 residues. The CDR3 DNA sequence: TGTGCCAGCAGTTTACCGGGACTAGCGGACCTCACCGGGGAGCTGTTTTTT. Amino acid sequence: CASSLPGLADLTGELFF.

The sample holds many counts of this clonotype. This sequence joins TRBV7-8 and TRBJ1-2; the match to TRBD1 covers 8 bases. Germline CDR1 and CDR2: SGHVS and FQNEAQ. The junction had 6 bases not matched to a gene; V was cut back by 1 base and J by 5 bases. This CDR3 comprises 15 residues. Here the CDR3 reads CASSLGQGPGYGYTF. The CDR3 DNA sequence: TGTGCCAGCAGCTTAGGACAGGGGCCAGGATATGGCTACACCTTC.

This clonotype has at least ten counts. The rearrangement joins TRBV28 to TRBJ2-7; possible D gene TRBD1, 5 bases. The V end lost 8 bases, the J end lost 0 bases, and 8 bases lay between the germline ends. CDR1 is MDHEN, CDR2 SYDVKM, per germline. CDR3 size: 12 residues. The CDR3 DNA is TGTGCCAGCCGAAGGGGCTCCTACGAGCAGTACTTC. It encodes CASRRGSYEQYF.

The chain combines TRBV28 with TRBJ1-5; 9 nucleotides agree with TRBD1. In germline, CDR1 is MDHEN, CDR2 SYDVKM. The ends lost 6 bases at V and 9 bases at J; junction bases unmatched: 6. The CDR3 runs 13 residues. CDR3 DNA sequence: TGTGCCAGCAGCTACAGGGGGCGGGGGCCCCAGCATTTT. Encoded protein: CASSYRGRGPQHF.

This clonotype was found a few times. The gene calls are TRBV11-2 and TRBJ2-5, with D tentatively TRBD2 (5 bases). Germline V gene sequence: CDR1 SGHAT, CDR2 FQNNGV. Trimming took 5 bases from V and 2 from J, leaving 21 bases between them. There are 17 residues in the CDR3. The CDR3 nucleotides read TGTGCCAGCAGCAAGACCAGAGGGCCTTCATTTCAAGAGACCCAGTACTTC. It specifies CASSKTRGPSFQETQYF.

This clonotype was detected a few times. The chain links TRBV5-1 to TRBJ2-2; 8 positions agree with TRBD2. Losses at the gene ends were 0 bases for V and 6 bases for J; bases not matched to a gene: 1. The CDR3 runs 14 residues. CDR1 is SGHRS and CDR2 is YFSETQ in the germline V gene. The CDR3 is CASSLGLASGELFF. The CDR3 DNA follows: TGCGCCAGCAGCTTGGGACTAGCGTCCGGGGAGCTGTTTTTT.

This clonotype was recorded many times. V usage is TRBV11-2 and J usage is TRBJ2-3, with 8 bases aligning to TRBD1. CDR3 size: 15 residues. The V segment lost 6 bases and the J segment 1 base; nucleotides outside the gene matches: 6. CDR1 is SGHAT, CDR2 FQNNGV, per germline. The CDR3 loop reads CASSQDRVGTDTQYF. The CDR3 bases are TGTGCCAGCAGTCAGGACAGGGTCGGCACAGATACGCAGTATTTT.